What follows is one TCR beta chain and its context. The antigen is not known. This sample was included in a study of OX40 agonist ivuxolimab in advanced cancers. Study outcomes and limitations: There were also nonresponders showing low normalized T-cell clonal expansion.

TCRdb's table, derived via immunoSEQ multiplex PCR, lists solely in-frame clones and lacks some. The sample yields 80,000 or so clones, about 93% seen once. Sample: CD4+ or CD8+ T cells sorted from blood, taken in a trial of the OX40 agonist ivuxolimab. This receptor was obtained from an adult with an advanced solid tumor such as melanoma, head and neck, liver or kidney cancer.

CDR3 residues: CSVGGDLAGAPDTQYF. CDR3 sequence (DNA): TGCAGCGTTGGGGGCGATTTGGCGGGAGCCCCAGATACGCAGTATTTT. The J gene is TRBJ2-3, the V gene TRBV29-1, with TRBD2 matching over 7 bases. The J segment lost 4 bases and the V segment lost 4 bases, leaving 14 bases of the junction unmatched. Germline CDR1 reads SQVTM; CDR2 reads ANQGSEA. CDR3 length: 16 amino acids.